This T cell receptor beta chain originates from a study of radiation and T cells in renal cell carcinoma. About the research overall: Nephrectomy followed 15 Gy stereotactic body radiation by 4 weeks. Study findings and constraints: In blood, top tumor clones expanded by 2 weeks, shrinking by 4.

Comments on this clone: The target antigen is unknown.

Clones were read by immunoSEQ multiplex PCR, and TCRdb kept only the in-frame ones, dropping some. The sample lists roughly 80,000 clones, about 86% occurring once. The time point: blood 2 weeks post-SBRT. Treatment described: 15 Gy SBRT to primary tumor, nephrectomy 4 weeks later. Radiation-treated patients gave blood at baseline, week 2 and week 4. This CDR3 contains 14 residues. Germline V CDR1 and CDR2: MNHEY, SMNVEV (reference sequence). V gave up 0 bases and J gave up 3 bases, with 6 bases separating them. The receptor was derived from a woman aged 45-65 years with renal cell carcinoma. The genes are TRBV27 and TRBJ1-3; D uncertain. This material consisted of blood, taken from a patient whose treatment included radiotherapy and nephrectomy. CDR3 DNA sequence: TGTGCCAGCAGTTTATCAGGGATTGGAAACACCATATATTTT. It codes for CASSLSGIGNTIYF.